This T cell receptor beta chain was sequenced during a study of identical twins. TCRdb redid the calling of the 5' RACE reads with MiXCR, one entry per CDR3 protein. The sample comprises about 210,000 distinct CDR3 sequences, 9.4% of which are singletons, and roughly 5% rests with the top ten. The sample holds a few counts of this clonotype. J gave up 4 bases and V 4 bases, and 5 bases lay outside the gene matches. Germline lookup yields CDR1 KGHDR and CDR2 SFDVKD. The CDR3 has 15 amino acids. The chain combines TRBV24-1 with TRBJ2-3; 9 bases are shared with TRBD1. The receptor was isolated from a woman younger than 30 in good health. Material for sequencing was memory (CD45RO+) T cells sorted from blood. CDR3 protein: CATSDPRQGADTQYF. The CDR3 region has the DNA TGTGCCACCAGTGACCCGAGACAGGGGGCAGATACGCAGTATTTT.